Listed below are T cell receptor beta chains from one sample, sequenced in a study of technical replicates of blood from a few donors. The repertoire was sequenced with immunoSEQ multiplex PCR; TCRdb's copy has only in-frame clones and lacks some. The sample lists some 60,000 clones, more than 75% occurring once. Sequencing was performed on PBMCs. Receptors were obtained from a human donor in good health. Some clones in this sample may be carry-over from other donors' samples. The CDR3 runs from the conserved cysteine through the conserved F or W. The order of the fields is CDR3 length, V gene, CDR3 protein.

15	TRBV9	CASSVGGGLDTEAFF
16	TRBV9	CASSEGQGILTSPLHF
14	TRBV6-4	CASSLGPSSYEQYF
16	TRBV6-4	CASSEYVGGLYNEQFF
15	TRBV7-3	CASHEGQLLNTEAFF
16	TRBV5-4	CASSSSPTGHGYEQYF
13	TRBV2	CASSDAGLETQYF
17	TRBV4-3	CASSQGASGGSGDTQYF
15	TRBV7-9	CASSRTSGGANEQFF
16	TRBV7-2	CASSPHNLVVLGTQYF
16	TRBV14	CASSHRGILKNPTQYF
15	TRBV10-3	CAISLGGAGTGELFF
16	TRBV7-5	CVRSLAPSGGADTQYF
18	TRBV7-8	CASSLVSGGTGFNYGYTF
16	TRBV4-3	CASSQEIRSSYNEQFF
15	TRBV7-2	CASSLSAGVYNEQFF
15	TRBV7-2	CASSLGGPGYNEQFF
18	TRBV11-2	CASREGLAGISSTDTQYF
16	TRBV15	CATSQRRRQGDGELFF
15	TRBV7-2	CASSSGLAGDPEQYF
15	TRBV7-2	CASREGALVPYEQYF
15	TRBV11-2	CASSLGRGDYNEQFF
15	TRBV5-1	CASSMVGGVAMTQYF
15	TRBV10-3	CAISDAQGFADTQYF
17	TRBV6-1	CASSAQPGQPYNSPLHF
15	TRBV30	CAWSVQDRGTGELFF
16	TRBV11-2	CASSLGPGLLYNEQFF
16	TRBV5-4	CASSLAAGTGVETQYF
15	TRBV7-2	CASSLVSGNRQPQHF
15	TRBV10-3	CAIRPSGGTQETQYF
16	TRBV4-3	CASSQDAGQGNQPQHF
14	TRBV7-9	CASRLAGDGREQYF
17	TRBV5-5	CASSFRDRGETNEKLFF
15	TRBV27	CASTRTGGGTGELFF
15	TRBV15	CATSRGGGSVNIQYF
15	TRBV12-5	CATGPGLVIPGELFF
17	TRBV6-1	CASSGLGQAVGLYGYTF
11	TRBV30	CAWSVRNEQFF
13	TRBV29-1	CSVPGLAGSVEYF
14	TRBV7-8	CASREGHFQETQYF
15	TRBV5-1	CASSFSGAFTDTQYF
15	TRBV27	CASSSRGEPGNTIYF
14	TRBV19	CASNNRANTGELFF
13	TRBV18	CASSPLSREKLFF
15	TRBV13	CATAPNGGAYNEQFF
14	TRBV15	CATSLSAAAYEQYF
14	TRBV12-5	CASGLLRGDNEQFF
15	TRBV5-4	CASSPPPPGINEQFF
13	TRBV7-2	CASSLLTGDGYTF
19	TRBV18	CASSRGEVSSFSMNTEAFF
15	TRBV19	CASSMAGGINSPLHF
15	TRBV6-1	CASSELPYSGNTIYF
13	TRBV30	CAGQGATNEKLFF